These 2 T cell receptor beta chains were all obtained from the same sample, sequenced in a study of beta chain features in type 1 diabetes. These receptors have no known antigen. Sequencing targeted expressed TCRB transcripts, as all isolated RNA had been reverse transcribed. Profiled with immunoSEQ multiplex PCR; TCRdb holds only in-frame clones, not every one. The sample lists 20,000 to 25,000 clones, 50% to 60% occurring once. The study's findings and limits: Across all four CD4+ subsets, people with type 1 diabetes showed modestly shorter TCRB CDR3s.

The specimen sequenced was stem cell memory CD4+ T cells from blood. The receptor source for this set is a man between 18 and 35 years old with type 1 diabetes.

This chain joins TRBV5-4 and TRBJ2-7; 12 positions agree with TRBD1. The CDR3 sequence is 16 residues long. J lost 0 bases, V lost 0 bases, and 1 base had no gene match. CDR1 and CDR2 (germline): SGHNT, YYREEE (reference sequence). The CDR3 loop is CASSLVGQGASYEQYF. CDR3 bases: TGTGCCAGCAGCTTGGTGGGACAGGGGGCCTCCTACGAGCAGTACTTC. The variable domain in full, with the rest retrieved from reference TRBV5-4 and TRBJ2-7, is ETGVTQSPTHLIKTRGQQVTLRCSSQSGHNTVSWYQQALGQGPQFIFQYYREEENGRGNFPPRFSGLQFPNYSSELNVNALELDDSALYLCASSLVGQGASYEQYFGPGTRLTVT.

The chain is built from TRBV7-2 and TRBJ2-3; TRBD1 agrees at 7 bases. The CDR3 has 15 amino acids. Germline-derived CDR1 and CDR2 are SGHTA and FQGNSA. V trimming: 5 bases; J trimming: 1 base; junction bases outside the gene matches: 6. The CDR3 nucleotides read TGTGCCAGCAGCCCCCCCCAGGGGGGCACAGATACGCAGTATTTT. Protein: CASSPPQGGTDTQYF.